Listed below are T cell receptor beta chains from one sample, sequenced in a study of T cell responses to AZD1222 COVID-19 vaccine. Profiling relied on immunoSEQ multiplex PCR, and the TCRdb table lists in-frame clones only, not all of them. This sample has about 130,000 clones; approximately 93% occur once, and the top ten carry roughly 1%. The sample here was peripheral blood, taken on day 0 of AZD1222 vaccination. These receptors were collected from an adult in good health. CDR3s include the opening cysteine and the closing phenylalanine or tryptophan. Fields, in order: V gene, clone size, J gene, D gene, CDR3 DNA, CDR3 protein. The D gene is left open where the match is weak. Clone size appears in some rows only: once, few, many, or a class for an expanded clone.

v_call: TRBV2
clone_size: NA
j_call: TRBJ2-5
d_call: NA
cdr3_nt: TGTGCCAGCAGTGAACGGCAAGAGACCCAGTACTTC
cdr3_aa: CASSERQETQYF

v_call: TRBV19
clone_size: NA
j_call: TRBJ1-1
d_call: TRBD1
cdr3_nt: TGTGCCAGCCGACAGGGGGTGAACACTGAAGCTTTCTTT
cdr3_aa: CASRQGVNTEAFF

v_call: TRBV5-5
clone_size: NA
j_call: TRBJ2-6
d_call: NA
cdr3_nt: TGTGCCAGCAGCTTGGCCGAATCGGTCGGCCCTGGGGCCAACGTCCTGACTTTC
cdr3_aa: CASSLAESVGPGANVLTF

v_call: TRBV12-3/TRBV12-4
clone_size: NA
j_call: TRBJ1-5
d_call: TRBD1
cdr3_nt: TGTGCCAGCAGAAACAGGGGGGAGCAGCCCCAGCATTTT
cdr3_aa: CASRNRGEQPQHF

v_call: TRBV11-3
clone_size: NA
j_call: TRBJ1-1
d_call: NA
cdr3_nt: TGTGCCAGCAGCCTTGATGGTAGGGGCAGAGCTTTCTTT
cdr3_aa: CASSLDGRGRAFF

v_call: TRBV5-4
clone_size: NA
j_call: TRBJ1-6
d_call: TRBD1
cdr3_nt: TGTGCCAGCAGCTTGAATTACAGGGGTCTAGGTAATTCACCCCTCCACTTT
cdr3_aa: CASSLNYRGLGNSPLHF

v_call: TRBV6-1
clone_size: NA
j_call: TRBJ2-1
d_call: TRBD2
cdr3_nt: TGTGCCAGCAGTGAATTTAGCGGGGGGGCAGGTGAGCAGTTCTTC
cdr3_aa: CASSEFSGGAGEQFF

v_call: TRBV6-5
clone_size: NA
j_call: TRBJ1-1
d_call: NA
cdr3_nt: TGTGCCAGCAGGGACGGGACGAACACTGAAGCTTTCTTT
cdr3_aa: CASRDGTNTEAFF

v_call: TRBV7-8
clone_size: NA
j_call: TRBJ2-5
d_call: NA
cdr3_nt: TGTGCCAGCAGCTCAGTAGCTACTACGCGAGAGACCCAGTACTTC
cdr3_aa: CASSSVATTRETQYF

v_call: TRBV5-8
clone_size: NA
j_call: TRBJ2-2
d_call: TRBD1
cdr3_nt: TGTGCCAGCGAGCTCCTCCTCTACTTAAGACAGGGGGTTAACACCGGGGAGCTGTTTTTT
cdr3_aa: CASELLLYLRQGVNTGELFF

v_call: TRBV27
clone_size: NA
j_call: TRBJ1-5
d_call: NA
cdr3_nt: TGTGCCAGCCATAAACAGGGTTTGGGTCAGCCCCAGCATTTT
cdr3_aa: CASHKQGLGQPQHF

v_call: TRBV18
clone_size: NA
j_call: TRBJ1-3
d_call: NA
cdr3_nt: TGTGCCAGCCAGGACGGATTCTCTGGAAACACCATATATTTT
cdr3_aa: CASQDGFSGNTIYF

v_call: TRBV6-5
clone_size: NA
j_call: TRBJ1-3
d_call: TRBD1
cdr3_nt: TGTGCCAGCAGACACGGGACAGACGGAAACACCATATATTTT
cdr3_aa: CASRHGTDGNTIYF

v_call: TRBV13
clone_size: NA
j_call: TRBJ1-2
d_call: TRBD1
cdr3_nt: TGTGCCAGCAGCTTCGGACAGGGGGCGTCTGGCTACACCTTC
cdr3_aa: CASSFGQGASGYTF

v_call: TRBV7-9
clone_size: NA
j_call: TRBJ1-5
d_call: NA
cdr3_nt: TGTGCCAGCGGCAGGGAGTTCAATCAGCCCCAGCATTTT
cdr3_aa: CASGREFNQPQHF

v_call: TRBV6-5
clone_size: NA
j_call: TRBJ2-1
d_call: NA
cdr3_nt: TGTGCCAGCAGACCGAGCAGCCTCTCTTACAATGAGCAGTTCTTC
cdr3_aa: CASRPSSLSYNEQFF

v_call: TRBV2
clone_size: NA
j_call: TRBJ1-2
d_call: TRBD1
cdr3_nt: TGTGCCAGCAGTTACCCGGACAGGGTCTCGGCTAACTATGGCTACACCTTC
cdr3_aa: CASSYPDRVSANYGYTF

v_call: TRBV2
clone_size: NA
j_call: TRBJ1-2
d_call: NA
cdr3_nt: TGTGCCAGCACCCGAAGTGGGTTCTATGGCTACACCTTC
cdr3_aa: CASTRSGFYGYTF

v_call: TRBV15
clone_size: NA
j_call: TRBJ2-7
d_call: NA
cdr3_nt: TGTGCCACCAGCACTTCGACTAGAGGAAAGCAGTACTTC
cdr3_aa: CATSTSTRGKQYF

v_call: TRBV7-9
clone_size: NA
j_call: TRBJ2-6
d_call: NA
cdr3_nt: TGTGCCAGCAGCTCCGACCGACCCTCTGGGGCCAACGTCCTGACTTTC
cdr3_aa: CASSSDRPSGANVLTF

v_call: TRBV3-1/TRBV3-2
clone_size: once
j_call: TRBJ2-7
d_call: NA
cdr3_nt: TGTGCCAGCAGCCAAGGGACAGTGCTGTACGAGCAGTACTTC
cdr3_aa: CASSQGTVLYEQYF

v_call: TRBV12-3/TRBV12-4
clone_size: NA
j_call: TRBJ2-5
d_call: NA
cdr3_nt: TGTGCCAGCAGTTTCTCTAGCTCAGAGACCCAGTACTTC
cdr3_aa: CASSFSSSETQYF

v_call: TRBV7-6
clone_size: NA
j_call: TRBJ1-4
d_call: NA
cdr3_nt: TGTGCCAGCAGCTTAATAGAGGGGGGCGAAGAACTGTTTTTT
cdr3_aa: CASSLIEGGEELFF

v_call: TRBV15
clone_size: NA
j_call: TRBJ2-1
d_call: NA
cdr3_nt: TGTGCCACCAGCAGAGCCACCGGGACAACTCCCTACAATGAGCAGTTCTTC
cdr3_aa: CATSRATGTTPYNEQFF

v_call: TRBV9
clone_size: NA
j_call: TRBJ1-6
d_call: NA
cdr3_nt: TGTGCCAGCAGCGTAGGGCAGGGTCGGACCTATAATTCACCCCTCCACTTT
cdr3_aa: CASSVGQGRTYNSPLHF

v_call: TRBV5-1
clone_size: NA
j_call: TRBJ1-1
d_call: TRBD1
cdr3_nt: TGCGCCAGCAGCTTGTGGGGACAGGGGTATGAAGCTTTCTTT
cdr3_aa: CASSLWGQGYEAFF

v_call: TRBV5-5
clone_size: NA
j_call: TRBJ1-1
d_call: NA
cdr3_nt: TGTGCCAGCAGCAGCCAGGGGTGGGAAGCTTTCTTT
cdr3_aa: CASSSQGWEAFF

v_call: TRBV6-4
clone_size: NA
j_call: TRBJ2-5
d_call: TRBD2
cdr3_nt: TGTGCCAGCATCTGGACTAGCGGGCCCTATCAAGAGACCCAGTACTTC
cdr3_aa: CASIWTSGPYQETQYF

v_call: TRBV27
clone_size: NA
j_call: TRBJ2-7
d_call: TRBD1
cdr3_nt: TGTGCCAGCAGTCGGGGGGACAGGGTCGCCGAGCAGTACTTC
cdr3_aa: CASSRGDRVAEQYF

v_call: TRBV3-1/TRBV3-2
clone_size: NA
j_call: TRBJ1-1
d_call: TRBD1
cdr3_nt: TGTGCCAGCAGCTCGACCGGGACAGTTAACACTGAAGCTTTCTTT
cdr3_aa: CASSSTGTVNTEAFF

v_call: TRBV7-2
clone_size: NA
j_call: TRBJ1-6
d_call: NA
cdr3_nt: TGTGCCAGCAGCTTTCTACCCCTAGCAGGGTCCTATAATTCACCCCTCCACTTT
cdr3_aa: CASSFLPLAGSYNSPLHF

v_call: TRBV6-5
clone_size: once
j_call: TRBJ2-3
d_call: NA
cdr3_nt: TGTGCCAGCAGATACCAAAGCACAGATACGCAGTATTTT
cdr3_aa: CASRYQSTDTQYF

v_call: TRBV4-2
clone_size: once
j_call: TRBJ2-7
d_call: NA
cdr3_nt: TGTGCCAGCAGCCAAGATTATAGGGGGTCCGACTACGAGCAGTACTTC
cdr3_aa: CASSQDYRGSDYEQYF

v_call: TRBV19
clone_size: NA
j_call: TRBJ1-5
d_call: NA
cdr3_nt: TGTGCCAGTAGGATGGAGGCCCTGAATCAGCCCCAGCATTTT
cdr3_aa: CASRMEALNQPQHF

v_call: TRBV4-1
clone_size: NA
j_call: TRBJ1-1
d_call: NA
cdr3_nt: TGCGCCAGCAGCCAGGCGGCGTCTCGGGTAACTGAAGCTTTCTTT
cdr3_aa: CASSQAASRVTEAFF

v_call: TRBV18
clone_size: NA
j_call: TRBJ2-7
d_call: NA
cdr3_nt: TGTGCCAGCTCACCCTCGGACGGAGCGGAGCAGTACTTC
cdr3_aa: CASSPSDGAEQYF

v_call: TRBV9
clone_size: NA
j_call: TRBJ2-2
d_call: TRBD2
cdr3_nt: TGTGCCAGCAGCGTGACTAGCGGGGGGCCGGCCGGGGAGCTGTTTTTT
cdr3_aa: CASSVTSGGPAGELFF

v_call: TRBV24-1
clone_size: NA
j_call: TRBJ1-2
d_call: TRBD1
cdr3_nt: TGTGCCACCAGTACAGGGGATAGCGACTATGGCTACACCTTC
cdr3_aa: CATSTGDSDYGYTF

v_call: TRBV12-3/TRBV12-4
clone_size: NA
j_call: TRBJ1-2
d_call: NA
cdr3_nt: TGTGCCAGCAGCAGCCCTTCACGGGGCTACACCTTC
cdr3_aa: CASSSPSRGYTF

v_call: TRBV9
clone_size: NA
j_call: TRBJ1-2
d_call: NA
cdr3_nt: TGTGCCAGCAGCGTAGATAACTATGGCTACACCTTC
cdr3_aa: CASSVDNYGYTF

v_call: TRBV19
clone_size: NA
j_call: TRBJ2-1
d_call: NA
cdr3_nt: TGTGCCAGTAGTATAGGGGACGGAGCCTACAATGAGCAGTTCTTC
cdr3_aa: CASSIGDGAYNEQFF

v_call: TRBV30
clone_size: NA
j_call: TRBJ1-5
d_call: NA
cdr3_nt: TGTGCCTGGAGTGTAGGATCAGGTAATCAGCCCCAGCATTTT
cdr3_aa: CAWSVGSGNQPQHF

v_call: TRBV5-6
clone_size: NA
j_call: TRBJ2-7
d_call: NA
cdr3_nt: TGTGCCAGCAGCTTGAGCAGATACGAGCAGTACTTC
cdr3_aa: CASSLSRYEQYF

v_call: TRBV28
clone_size: few
j_call: TRBJ1-1
d_call: NA
cdr3_nt: TGTGCCAGCAGTTTTAGAGGGATCACTGAAGCTTTCTTT
cdr3_aa: CASSFRGITEAFF

v_call: TRBV7-9
clone_size: NA
j_call: TRBJ2-3
d_call: TRBD1
cdr3_nt: TGTGCCAGCAGCTTCAAATGGGACAGGGGGAGCACAGATACGCAGTATTTT
cdr3_aa: CASSFKWDRGSTDTQYF

v_call: TRBV4-1
clone_size: NA
j_call: TRBJ2-1
d_call: NA
cdr3_nt: TGCGCCAGCAGCCCAACAGGTTACAATGAGCAGTTCTTC
cdr3_aa: CASSPTGYNEQFF

v_call: TRBV5-5
clone_size: NA
j_call: TRBJ1-4
d_call: TRBD1
cdr3_nt: TGTGCCAGCAGCCCCGGACAGGCTAATGAAAAACTGTTTTTT
cdr3_aa: CASSPGQANEKLFF

v_call: TRBV10-3
clone_size: NA
j_call: TRBJ2-1
d_call: TRBD1
cdr3_nt: TGTGCCATCAGAGGGACAGGAAGCGAGCAGTTCTTC
cdr3_aa: CAIRGTGSEQFF

v_call: TRBV6-5
clone_size: NA
j_call: TRBJ1-1
d_call: NA
cdr3_nt: TGTGCCAGCAGCTGGGAGGGAGGGAACACTGAAGCTTTCTTT
cdr3_aa: CASSWEGGNTEAFF

v_call: TRBV9
clone_size: NA
j_call: TRBJ2-1
d_call: TRBD2
cdr3_nt: TGTGCCAGCAGCTCCTTCCAGCGGGGCAATGAGCAGTTCTTC
cdr3_aa: CASSSFQRGNEQFF

v_call: TRBV10-2
clone_size: NA
j_call: TRBJ2-1
d_call: NA
cdr3_nt: TGCGCCAGCACCGTACTCAATGAGCAGTTCTTC
cdr3_aa: CASTVLNEQFF

v_call: TRBV7-9
clone_size: NA
j_call: TRBJ1-2
d_call: NA
cdr3_nt: TGTGCCAGCAGCTTAGGGTTGGGACCATATGGCTACACCTTC
cdr3_aa: CASSLGLGPYGYTF

v_call: TRBV6-1
clone_size: NA
j_call: TRBJ1-6
d_call: TRBD1
cdr3_nt: TGTGCCAGCAGTGAAGCAGGGGGCTCTAATTCACCCCTCCACTTT
cdr3_aa: CASSEAGGSNSPLHF

v_call: TRBV4-2
clone_size: NA
j_call: TRBJ1-1
d_call: NA
cdr3_nt: TGTGCCAGCAGCCAAGTTGGGGCCGCGTCCACTGAAGCTTTCTTT
cdr3_aa: CASSQVGAASTEAFF

v_call: TRBV5-5
clone_size: NA
j_call: TRBJ1-1
d_call: NA
cdr3_nt: TGTGCCAGCACCCCCCATCTCTCGTACACTGAAGCTTTCTTT
cdr3_aa: CASTPHLSYTEAFF

v_call: TRBV7-9
clone_size: NA
j_call: TRBJ1-2
d_call: TRBD1
cdr3_nt: TGTGCCAGCAGCTTAGGTACAGGGGGCGCTCAGTATGGCTACACCTTC
cdr3_aa: CASSLGTGGAQYGYTF

v_call: TRBV5-1
clone_size: NA
j_call: TRBJ1-1
d_call: NA
cdr3_nt: TGCGCCAGCAGCTTAGCCCGTTCGGGAACTGAAGCTTTCTTT
cdr3_aa: CASSLARSGTEAFF

v_call: TRBV14
clone_size: NA
j_call: TRBJ1-5
d_call: NA
cdr3_nt: TGTGCCAGCAGCCAAGATGGGAATCAGCCCCAGCATTTT
cdr3_aa: CASSQDGNQPQHF

v_call: TRBV19
clone_size: once
j_call: TRBJ1-1
d_call: NA
cdr3_nt: TGTGCCAGTAGTATAGATGCAGGCGGTCGAGATGAAGCTTTCTTT
cdr3_aa: CASSIDAGGRDEAFF